This T cell receptor (beta chain) appears in the sequencing data of a study of T-cell memory formation after mild COVID-19. Regarding this clonotype: Its antigen is not known.

5'RACE with constant-segment primers built TCRalpha and TCRbeta cDNA libraries with UMIs. MiXCR, run by TCRdb on the 5' RACE reads, gives a single entry per CDR3 protein. The sample holds about 340,000 distinct CDR3 sequences, about an eighth seen once. Study-wide findings and caveats: CD4/CD8 balance held among clones contracting day 15 to 85, and later expanders leaned CD4+. CD4+ contracting clones were found mainly in CM and EM, and CD8+ ones in EMRA.

The CDR3 has 13 amino acids. The germline V gene has CDR1 SGDLS and CDR2 YYNGEE. Trimming took off 0 bases at V and 14 bases at J, with 14 bases between the two ends. This sequence originates from a man aged 18 to 29 who had mild COVID-19 (a few samples of this study predate the infection). Cell type and time point are not known. The specimen sequenced was PBMCs or a T cell subset sorted from them (not recorded which). The chain has TRBV9 and TRBJ1-4; D is uncertain. The CDR3 protein is CASSVEGQAELFF. CDR3 DNA: TGTGCCAGCAGCGTAGAAGGGCAGGCTGAGCTGTTTTTT.